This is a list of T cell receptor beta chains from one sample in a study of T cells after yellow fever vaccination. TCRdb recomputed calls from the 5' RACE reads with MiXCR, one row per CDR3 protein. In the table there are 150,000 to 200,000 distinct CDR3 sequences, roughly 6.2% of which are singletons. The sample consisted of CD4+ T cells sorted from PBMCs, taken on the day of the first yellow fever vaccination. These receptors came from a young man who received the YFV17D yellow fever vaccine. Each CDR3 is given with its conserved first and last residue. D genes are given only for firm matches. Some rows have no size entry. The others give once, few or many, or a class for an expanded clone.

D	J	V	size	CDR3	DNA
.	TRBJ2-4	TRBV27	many	CASTRQNIQYF	TGTGCCAGCACCCGGCAAAACATTCAGTACTTC
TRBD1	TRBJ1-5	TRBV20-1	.	CSARAWDRGSNQPQHF	TGCAGTGCTAGGGCCTGGGACAGGGGGAGCAATCAGCCCCAGCATTTT
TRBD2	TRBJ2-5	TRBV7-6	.	CASSLGTSGSGDQYF	TGTGCCAGCAGCTTAGGCACTAGCGGCTCCGGCGACCAGTACTTC
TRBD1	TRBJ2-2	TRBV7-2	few	CASSPTGFTGELFF	TGTGCCAGCAGCCCGACAGGGTTTACCGGGGAGCTGTTTTTT
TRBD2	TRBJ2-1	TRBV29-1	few	CSVPEGLVGQQFF	TGCAGCGTCCCAGAGGGACTAGTTGGGCAGCAGTTCTTC
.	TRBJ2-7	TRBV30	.	CAWSPRRISSYEQYF	TGTGCCTGGAGCCCCCGACGGATTAGCTCCTACGAGCAGTACTTC
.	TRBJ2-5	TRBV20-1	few	CRASRAGEETQYF	TGCAGAGCCTCCCGAGCGGGCGAAGAGACCCAGTACTTC
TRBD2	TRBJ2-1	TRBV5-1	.	CASSRGLADYNEQFF	TGCGCCAGCAGCCGCGGACTAGCGGACTACAATGAGCAGTTCTTC
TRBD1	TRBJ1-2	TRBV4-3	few	CASSQVPGQGLDYGYTF	TGCGCCAGCAGCCAAGTCCCGGGACAGGGTTTAGACTATGGCTACACCTTC
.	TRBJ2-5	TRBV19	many	CASRNLYQETQYF	TGTGCCAGTAGAAATTTGTACCAAGAGACCCAGTACTTC
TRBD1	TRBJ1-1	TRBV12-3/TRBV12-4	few	CASSFDRGIRTGRAFF	TGTGCCAGCAGTTTCGACAGGGGGATCCGGACGGGTCGAGCTTTCTTT
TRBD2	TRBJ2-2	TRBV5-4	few	CASSPGGAMNTGELFF	TGTGCCAGCAGCCCCGGGGGGGCTATGAACACCGGGGAGCTGTTTTTT
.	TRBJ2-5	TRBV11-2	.	CASSPDLETQYF	TGTGCCAGCAGCCCTGATCTCGAGACCCAGTACTTC
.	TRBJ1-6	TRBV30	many	CAWSVYENSPLHF	TGTGCCTGGAGTGTATACGAGAATTCACCCCTCCACTTT
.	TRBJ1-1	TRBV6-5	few	CASSYGLGLDSYTEAFF	TGTGCCAGCAGTTACGGTCTGGGGCTCGACAGCTACACTGAAGCTTTCTTT
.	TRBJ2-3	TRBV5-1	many	CASSLFTGPDTQYF	TGCGCCAGCAGCTTGTTCACAGGCCCAGATACGCAGTATTTT
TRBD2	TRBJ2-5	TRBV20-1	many	CSARVAGDLKTQYF	TGCAGTGCTAGAGTGGCGGGAGACTTAAAGACCCAGTACTTC
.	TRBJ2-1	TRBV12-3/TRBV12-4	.	CASSLYGVKDNEQFF	TGTGCCAGCAGTTTATACGGGGTGAAGGACAATGAGCAGTTCTTC
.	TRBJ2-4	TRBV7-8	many	CASSLGRQKNIQYF	TGTGCCAGCAGCTTAGGTCGACAGAAAAACATTCAGTACTTC
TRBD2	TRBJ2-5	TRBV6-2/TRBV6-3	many	CASSDRGLAQETQYF	TGTGCCAGCAGTGACCGGGGACTAGCCCAAGAGACCCAGTACTTC
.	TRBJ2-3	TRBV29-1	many	CSVGHRFVEGDTQYF	TGCAGCGTTGGTCACCGCTTTGTGGAGGGAGATACGCAGTATTTT
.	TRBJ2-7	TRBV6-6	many	CASSSYYEQYF	TGTGCCAGCAGTTCTTACTACGAGCAGTACTTC
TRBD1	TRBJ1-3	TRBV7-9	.	CASSFGDRKTGGNTIYF	TGTGCCAGCAGCTTTGGGGACAGAAAAACTGGGGGAAACACCATATATTTT
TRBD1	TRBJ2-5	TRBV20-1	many	CSAADRGFGTQYF	TGCAGTGCTGCGGACAGGGGGTTTGGGACCCAGTACTTC
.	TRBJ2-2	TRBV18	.	CASSPRTANTGELFF	TGTGCCAGCTCACCACGGACAGCAAACACCGGGGAGCTGTTTTTT
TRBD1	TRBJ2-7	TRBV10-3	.	CAMQPGQGAGEQYF	TGTGCCATGCAACCGGGACAGGGGGCTGGCGAGCAGTACTTC
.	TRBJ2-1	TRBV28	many	CASRDGSQRPNEQFF	TGTGCCAGCAGAGATGGGAGTCAGCGGCCCAATGAGCAGTTCTTC
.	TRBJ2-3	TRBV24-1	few	CATSLGQGTDTQYF	TGTGCCACCAGCCTGGGGCAGGGCACAGATACGCAGTATTTT
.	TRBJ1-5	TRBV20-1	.	CSASFTDQPQHF	TGCAGTGCTAGTTTCACAGATCAGCCCCAGCATTTT
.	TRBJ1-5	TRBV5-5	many	CASSFGAGRFNQPQHF	TGTGCCAGCAGCTTTGGGGCAGGGAGGTTTAATCAGCCCCAGCATTTT
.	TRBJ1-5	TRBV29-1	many	CSVLVGNQPQHF	TGCAGCGTTTTAGTAGGCAATCAGCCCCAGCATTTT
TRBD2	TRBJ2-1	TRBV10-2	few	CASTGLERGYNEQFF	TGCGCCAGCACGGGACTAGAAAGGGGATACAATGAGCAGTTCTTC
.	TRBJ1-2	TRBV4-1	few	CASSQARQGQGYTF	TGCGCCAGCAGCCAAGCCCGGCAGGGGCAGGGCTACACCTTC
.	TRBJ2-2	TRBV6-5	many	CASSYWERAGELFF	TGTGCCAGCAGTTACTGGGAGAGGGCCGGGGAGCTGTTTTTT
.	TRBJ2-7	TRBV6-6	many	CASSYETDYEQYF	TGTGCCAGCAGTTACGAGACAGACTACGAGCAGTACTTC
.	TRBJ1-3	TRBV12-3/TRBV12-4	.	CASSSGLGNTIYF	TGTGCCAGCAGTTCAGGATTAGGGAACACCATATATTTT
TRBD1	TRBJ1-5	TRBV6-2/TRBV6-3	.	CASVSGGGQPQHF	TGTGCCAGCGTGTCAGGGGGAGGTCAGCCCCAGCATTTT
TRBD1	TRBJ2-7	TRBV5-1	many	CASSLGTGGLEQYF	TGCGCCAGCAGCCTCGGGACAGGGGGCCTCGAGCAGTACTTC
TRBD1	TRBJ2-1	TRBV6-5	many	CASRNGQGTYNEQFF	TGTGCCAGCAGAAACGGACAGGGAACTTACAATGAGCAGTTCTTC
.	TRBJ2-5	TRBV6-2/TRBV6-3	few	CASNRASDYQETQYF	TGTGCCAGCAATCGGGCTAGCGACTACCAAGAGACCCAGTACTTC
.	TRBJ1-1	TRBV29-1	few	CSGLNTEAFF	TGCAGCGGTTTGAACACTGAAGCTTTCTTT
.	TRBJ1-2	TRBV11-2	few	CASSPFSVQGSGYTF	TGTGCCAGCAGCCCCTTTTCGGTCCAAGGATCTGGCTACACCTTC